These T cell receptor beta chains were read from a single sample in a study of T cells expressing NK-cell markers. TCRdb re-called the 5' RACE reads and catalogs CDR3 proteins one per entry, DNA excluded. The sample table sets out approximately 550,000 distinct CDR3 sequences. The material sequenced was blood T cells: a sorted CD56 or NKG2C T cell subset, CD4+ or CD8+ T cells, or bulk PBMC T cells (not recorded which). The source is a man between 18 and 35 years old in good health. CDR3s include the opening cysteine and the closing phenylalanine or tryptophan.

>TRBV15|TRBJ2-1
CATSRDRLLAGTNEQFF
>TRBV24-1|TRBJ2-2
CATSDPDRVNTGELFF
>TRBV28|TRBJ2-6
CASSFLRVNSGANVLTF
>TRBV11-2|TRBJ2-1
CASSPGDSPHNEQFF
>TRBV6-1|TRBJ1-2
CASSRTGTLTNYGYTF
>TRBV27|TRBJ2-7
CASSPRPAYEQYF
>TRBV7-8|TRBJ2-3
CASSLATGGKDTQYF
>TRBV10-3|TRBJ2-2
CAGGTSATGELFF
>TRBV15|TRBJ2-2
CATSRDWRGRRNTGELFF
>TRBV15|TRBJ2-3
CATSRELAGITDTQYF
>TRBV30|TRBJ1-1
CAWTWGQGVEAFF
>TRBV5-1|TRBJ2-7
CASSPSDEAYEQYF
>TRBV11-2|TRBJ2-2
CASSLGPAGITGELFF
>TRBV12-3/TRBV12-4|TRBJ2-1
CASSARAPGEQFF
>TRBV5-1|TRBJ1-1
CASSIRTAPNTEAFF
>TRBV28|TRBJ2-4
CASGKGTIAKNIQYF
>TRBV7-3|TRBJ2-1
CASIQDTGTSGEVGRPVDEQFF
>TRBV6-1|TRBJ1-5
CASRVSGLANQPQHF
>TRBV4-3|TRBJ2-3
CASSPDRGALVTDTQYF
>TRBV10-3|TRBJ2-7
CAISPALGDEQYF
>TRBV4-2|TRBJ1-6
CASRGRSSYNSPLHF
>TRBV9|TRBJ2-3
CASSPGTHLVRYTDTQYF
>TRBV29-1|TRBJ2-1
CSVATGTGGTSGRIRQFF
>TRBV10-3|TRBJ2-2
CAISGGLRGTGELFF
>TRBV6-2/TRBV6-3|TRBJ2-7
CASSTSYEQYF
>TRBV28|TRBJ2-1
CASSFVEGARSYNEQFF
>TRBV29-1|TRBJ2-1
CSGKLVVGYNEQFF
>TRBV12-3/TRBV12-4|TRBJ1-2
CASSRGQGFGYTF
>TRBV7-9|TRBJ2-1
CASGHRVRYNEQFF
>TRBV7-6|TRBJ2-5
CASSRRGTWERIETQYF
>TRBV5-1|TRBJ2-1
CASSLATSGRSWGEQFF
>TRBV12-3/TRBV12-4|TRBJ2-1
CASSLALRGGRLQFF
>TRBV3-1|TRBJ1-1
CASSQGTGGILSEAFF
>TRBV20-1|TRBJ1-2
CSAKQGLGGYTF
>TRBV10-3|TRBJ2-7
CAIKISGSYEQYF
>TRBV6-5|TRBJ2-2
CASSYSLFGGELFF
>TRBV14|TRBJ1-1
CASSYALRTEAFF
>TRBV29-1|TRBJ2-2
CSVRKGQGFGELFF